This note documents a single TCR beta chain sequence. The antigen remains unidentified. This sample is drawn from a study of T cell repertoires in cytomegalovirus infection. General study results and limits: The response measured ex vivo was dominated by TCR beta clonotypes (HLA-C-restricted and CMV-specific).

TCRdb ran MiXCR on the reads and lists one entry per CDR3 protein. This sample has about 740,000 distinct CDR3 sequences; 35% occur once, and the top ten carry roughly 2.9%. Trimming took off 5 bases at V and 0 bases at J, with 20 bases between the two ends. The CDR3 is made up of 17 amino acids. Germline V gene data show CDR1 as DFQATT and CDR2 as SNEGSKA (reference sequence). Input material: PBMCs. This TCR was sampled from a human donor in good health (CMV status not recorded). Some clones in this sample may be carry-over from other donors' samples. The rearrangement links TRBV20-1 to TRBJ1-3; a possible D gene is TRBD1 (5 bases). The CDR3 loop reads CSAGGQTQYSSGNTIYF. In DNA form, the CDR3 reads TGCAGTGCTGGGGGTCAGACCCAGTATAGCTCTGGAAACACCATATATTTT.